This T cell receptor beta chain was identified during a study of blood T cell repertoires in COVID-19. Study context: T cells, B-cell-depleted T cells, or PBMCs provided the cDNA or gDNA that served as material.

Clones were read by immunoSEQ multiplex PCR, and TCRdb kept only the in-frame ones, dropping some. Of about 260,000 clones in the sample, roughly 82% are singletons; the top ten hold roughly 2%. This CDR3 comprises 13 residues. V shed 4 bases and J shed 5 bases, with 11 bases lying between them. Those who participated ranged in age from roughly 18 to 90 years and resided in roughly 26 US areas. Participants' own reports of clinical history determined their cohort assignment. Donors of Cohort 3 who recovered were those that had two negative PCRs, clearance, or symptom resolution. Source material: PBMCs or T cells enriched from blood (not recorded which). This receptor was identified in a woman aged 50 to 60 who had recovered from COVID-19. The chain joins TRBV12-3 or TRBV12-4 to TRBJ1-1; D unresolved. The DNA for the CDR3 is TGTGCCAGCAGTTCAACGGGTGGGACTGAAGCTTTCTTT. Amino acid sequence: CASSSTGGTEAFF.